Below, 9 T cell receptor beta chains from the same sample are listed, as sequenced in a study of blood T cell repertoires in COVID-19. The table came from immunoSEQ multiplex PCR; TCRdb's copy has only in-frame clones and leaves some out. The sample includes around 130,000 clones, roughly 72% of them seen just once. The sample taken for sequencing was peripheral blood. These receptors originate from a human donor in a cohort sampled during active COVID-19.

The chain links TRBV18 to TRBJ2-7, with TRBD1 matching 7 bases. CDR3 length equals 14 residues. V shed 3 bases and J 6 bases; nucleotides not matched to a gene: 8. CDR1 KGHSH and CDR2 LQKENI come from the germline V gene. The CDR3, as DNA: TGTGCCAGCTCACCTCTCACAGGGGACCGCGAGCAGTACTTC. Its protein product is CASSPLTGDREQYF.

The chain couples TRBV19 to TRBJ1-5, with TRBD1 identical over 8 bases. This CDR3 region has 14 residues. Per the germline V gene, CDR1 is LNHDA and CDR2 is SQIVND (reference sequence). The V segment lost 7 bases and the J segment 4 bases; nucleotides outside the gene matches: 6. The CDR3 loop is CASIPRGRNQPQHF. The CDR3 region has the DNA TGTGCCAGTATCCCCAGGGGGCGTAATCAGCCCCAGCATTTT.

The chain joins TRBV5-4 to TRBJ2-3; 7 bases map to TRBD1. Germline V gene lookup returns CDR1 SGHNT and CDR2 YYREEE (reference sequence). Unmatched junction bases numbered 10, after V lost 2 bases and J lost 4 bases. The CDR3 has 16 residues. The CDR3: CASSLDPQGMSDTQYF. As DNA, the CDR3 is TGTGCCAGCAGCTTAGACCCACAGGGGATGTCAGATACGCAGTATTTT.

The table lists this clone with a count of one. The gene calls are TRBV10-1 and TRBJ2-1, with 12 bases matching TRBD2. Germline CDR1 WNHNN, CDR2 SYGVQD (reference sequence). V lost 4 bases and J lost 8; bases outside the gene matches: 9. The CDR3 is 16 residues long. CDR3 region: CASSGTLAGGPHEQFF. The CDR3 nucleotides read TGCGCCAGCAGTGGCACTCTAGCGGGGGGGCCGCATGAGCAGTTCTTC.

V usage is TRBV13 and J usage is TRBJ2-7; 8 bases fit TRBD2. The CDR3 spans 16 residues. V lost 1 base and J lost 0; bases outside the gene matches: 5. Germline assignment: CDR1 PRHDT and CDR2 FYEKMQ (reference sequence). The CDR3 protein is CASSLVSGAISYEQYF. The CDR3 DNA sequence: TGTGCCAGCAGCTTAGTTAGCGGGGCTATCTCCTACGAGCAGTACTTC.

This clone is a singleton in its sample. The CDR3 nucleotides are TGTGCCAGCAGCCTCCCGGGACAAACACCGCCTACGGGTCAGCCCCAGCATTTT. Translation gives CASSLPGQTPPTGQPQHF. The J gene is TRBJ1-5, the V gene TRBV7-2, with a possible D match to TRBD1 (6 bases). The CDR3 has 18 residues. Trimming removed 5 bases at V and 6 bases at J, with 26 bases between. Germline V gene lookup returns CDR1 SGHTA and CDR2 FQGNSA.

This clone has more than one count but fewer than ten. The chain is built from TRBV6-5 and TRBJ1-6; no firm D call. This CDR3 spans 14 amino acids. V lost 6 bases and J 6 bases, leaving 12 bases between the germline ends. CDR1 is MNHEY, CDR2 SVGAGI, per germline. The CDR3 protein is CASSNSGGNSPLHF. The CDR3 DNA follows: TGTGCCAGCAGCAACAGCGGAGGTAATTCACCCCTCCACTTT.

This chain joins TRBV2 and TRBJ2-3, with TRBD1 identical over 7 bases. The CDR3 sequence is 15 residues long. Looked up from germline, CDR1 is SNHLY and CDR2 is FYNNEI. V lost 1 base and J lost 8; bases outside the gene matches: 9. This CDR3 is CASSEGGGFTVTQYF. The CDR3 region has the DNA TGTGCCAGCAGTGAAGGAGGGGGCTTCACGGTTACGCAGTATTTT.

The V call is TRBV20-1, the J call TRBJ2-2; maybe TRBD2 (6 bases). CDR1 DFQATT and CDR2 SNEGSKA come from the germline V gene (reference sequence). The CDR3 is 17 amino acids. Between the trimmed V and J ends, which lost 3 bases and 0 bases, there was a span of 17 bases. CDR3: CSASSALAPTNTGELFF. The CDR3 bases are TGCAGTGCTAGTTCGGCTCTAGCGCCGACGAACACCGGGGAGCTGTTTTTT.